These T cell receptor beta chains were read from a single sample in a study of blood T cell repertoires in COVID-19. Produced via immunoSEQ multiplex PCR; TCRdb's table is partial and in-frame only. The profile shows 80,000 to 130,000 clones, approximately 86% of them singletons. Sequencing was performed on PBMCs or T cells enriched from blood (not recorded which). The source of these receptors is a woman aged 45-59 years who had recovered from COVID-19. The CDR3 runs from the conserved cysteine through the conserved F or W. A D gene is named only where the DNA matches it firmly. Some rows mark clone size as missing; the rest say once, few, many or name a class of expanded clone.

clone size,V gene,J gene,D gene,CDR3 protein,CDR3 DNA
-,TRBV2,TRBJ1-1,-,CASSEQQVGDEAFF,TGTGCCAGCAGTGAGCAACAGGTCGGCGATGAAGCTTTCTTT
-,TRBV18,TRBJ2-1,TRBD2,CASSTASGSRFYNEQFF,TGTGCCAGCTCAACGGCTAGCGGGAGTCGTTTTTACAATGAGCAGTTCTTC
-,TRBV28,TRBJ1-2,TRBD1,CASSSPDRAYGYTF,TGTGCCAGCAGTTCCCCGGACAGGGCCTATGGCTACACCTTC
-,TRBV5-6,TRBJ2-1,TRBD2,CASSATSGIRNEQFF,TGTGCCAGCAGCGCGACTAGCGGGATTCGGAATGAGCAGTTCTTC
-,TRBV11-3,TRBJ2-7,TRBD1,CASSTGTGVEQYF,TGTGCCAGCAGCACCGGGACAGGAGTCGAGCAGTACTTC
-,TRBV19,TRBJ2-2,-,CASSIGLASTGELFF,TGTGCCAGTAGTATAGGTTTAGCGAGCACCGGGGAGCTGTTTTTT
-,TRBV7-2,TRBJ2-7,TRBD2,CASSLEASGYEQYF,TGTGCCAGCAGCCTTGAGGCTAGCGGCTACGAGCAGTACTTC
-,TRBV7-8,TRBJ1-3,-,CASSLALGVASGNTIYF,TGTGCCAGCAGCTTAGCGCTCGGGGTTGCCTCTGGAAACACCATATATTTT
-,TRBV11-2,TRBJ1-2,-,CASSLGTWSENYGYTF,TGTGCCAGCAGCTTAGGAACTTGGAGTGAAAACTATGGCTACACCTTC
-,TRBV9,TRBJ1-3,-,CASSVGGDSGNTIYF,TGTGCCAGCAGCGTAGGCGGGGACTCTGGAAACACCATATATTTT
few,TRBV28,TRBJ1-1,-,CEAGGPDTEAFF,TGTGAGGCGGGGGGCCCGGACACTGAAGCTTTCTTT
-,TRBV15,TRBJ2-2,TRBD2,CATSSNIGTSGNTGELFF,TGTGCCACCAGCAGTAATATCGGGACTAGCGGAAACACCGGGGAGCTGTTTTTT
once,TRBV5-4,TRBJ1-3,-,CASSLGRGSGNTIYF,TGTGCCAGCAGCTTGGGCAGGGGATCTGGAAACACCATATATTTT
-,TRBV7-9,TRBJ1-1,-,CASSLGDSNTEAFF,TGTGCCAGCAGCTTAGGGGACTCCAACACTGAAGCTTTCTTT
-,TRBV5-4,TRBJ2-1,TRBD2,CASSPTGTRPRGGDEQFF,TGTGCCAGCAGCCCGACCGGGACTAGACCTAGGGGGGGGGATGAGCAGTTCTTC
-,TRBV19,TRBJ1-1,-,CASSIGIGGPNTEAFF,TGTGCCAGTAGTATAGGCATAGGCGGCCCGAACACTGAAGCTTTCTTT
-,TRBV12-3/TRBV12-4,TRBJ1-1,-,CASSRQQNTEAFF,TGTGCCAGCAGTCGACAGCAGAACACTGAAGCTTTCTTT
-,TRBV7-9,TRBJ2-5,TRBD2,CASSLMGLAGYQETQYF,TGTGCCAGCAGCTTAATGGGGCTAGCGGGGTACCAAGAGACCCAGTACTTC
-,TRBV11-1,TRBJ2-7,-,CASSSSGVGYEQYF,TGTGCCAGCAGCTCATCAGGGGTAGGGTACGAGCAGTACTTC
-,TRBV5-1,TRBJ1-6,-,CASSFRFGFPPLHF,TGCGCCAGCAGCTTCAGGTTCGGATTTCCACCCCTCCACTTT
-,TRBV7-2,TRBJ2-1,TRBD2,CASSVQGLAHNEQFF,TGTGCCAGCAGCGTACAGGGACTAGCCCACAATGAGCAGTTCTTC
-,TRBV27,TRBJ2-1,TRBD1,CASSILGQGSNEQFF,TGTGCCAGCAGTATCTTGGGACAGGGTAGTAATGAGCAGTTCTTC
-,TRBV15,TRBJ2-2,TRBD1,CATSTGQGSGELFF,TGTGCCACCAGCACGGGACAGGGTTCCGGGGAGCTGTTTTTT
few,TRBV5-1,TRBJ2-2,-,CASSLVGDNTGELFF,TGCGCCAGCAGCTTGGTCGGGGATAACACCGGGGAGCTGTTTTTT
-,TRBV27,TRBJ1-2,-,CASSPGYGYTF,TGTGCCAGCAGTCCCGGCTATGGCTACACCTTC
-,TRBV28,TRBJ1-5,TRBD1,CASSIPRQGSNQPQHF,TGTGCCAGCAGTATACCAAGACAGGGATCCAATCAGCCCCAGCATTTT
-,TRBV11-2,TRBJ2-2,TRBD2,CASSPSGRTTGELFF,TGTGCCAGCAGTCCTAGCGGGAGGACCACCGGGGAGCTGTTTTTT
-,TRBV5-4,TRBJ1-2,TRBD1,CASSLARTGPKGYTF,TGTGCCAGCAGCTTGGCCCGGACAGGGCCTAAGGGCTACACCTTC
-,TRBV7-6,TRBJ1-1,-,CASSLRTGTEAFF,TGTGCCAGCAGCTTAAGAACGGGTACTGAAGCTTTCTTT
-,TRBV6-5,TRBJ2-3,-,CASSFPGTDTQYF,TGTGCCAGCAGTTTCCCTGGCACAGATACGCAGTATTTT
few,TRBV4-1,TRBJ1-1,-,CASSQDNEAFF,TGCGCCAGCAGCCAAGACAATGAAGCTTTCTTT